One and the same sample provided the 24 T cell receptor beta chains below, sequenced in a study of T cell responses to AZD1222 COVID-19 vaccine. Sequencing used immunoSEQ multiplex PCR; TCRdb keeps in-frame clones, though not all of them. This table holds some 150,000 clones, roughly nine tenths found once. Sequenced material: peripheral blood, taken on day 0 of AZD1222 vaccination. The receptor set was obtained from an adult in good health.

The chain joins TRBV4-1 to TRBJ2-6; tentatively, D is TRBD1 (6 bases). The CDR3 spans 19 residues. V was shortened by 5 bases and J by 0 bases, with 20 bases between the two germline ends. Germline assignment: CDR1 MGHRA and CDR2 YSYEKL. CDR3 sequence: CASSNLQGRGVSGANVLTF. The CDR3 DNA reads TGCGCCAGCAGCAACCTACAGGGCAGGGGAGTCTCTGGGGCCAACGTCCTGACTTTC.

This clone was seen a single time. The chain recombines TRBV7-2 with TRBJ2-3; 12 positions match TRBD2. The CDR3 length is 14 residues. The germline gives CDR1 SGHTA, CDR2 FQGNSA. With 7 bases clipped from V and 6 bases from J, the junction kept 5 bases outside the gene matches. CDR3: CASTLAGGMDTQYF. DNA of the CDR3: TGTGCCAGCACCCTAGCGGGAGGGATGGATACGCAGTATTTT.

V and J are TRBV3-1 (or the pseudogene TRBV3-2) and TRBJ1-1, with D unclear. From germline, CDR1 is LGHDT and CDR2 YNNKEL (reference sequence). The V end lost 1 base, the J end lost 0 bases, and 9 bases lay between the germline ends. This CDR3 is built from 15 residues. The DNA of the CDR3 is TGTGCCAGCAGCCAAGGTCCGACGGTGAACACTGAAGCTTTCTTT. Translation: CASSQGPTVNTEAFF.

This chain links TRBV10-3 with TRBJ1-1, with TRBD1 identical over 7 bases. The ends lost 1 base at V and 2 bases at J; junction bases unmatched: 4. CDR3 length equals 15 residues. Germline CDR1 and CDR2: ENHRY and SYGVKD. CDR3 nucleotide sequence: TGTGCCATCAGTGAGTTTGGGACAGCAAACACTGAAGCTTTCTTT. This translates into CAISEFGTANTEAFF.

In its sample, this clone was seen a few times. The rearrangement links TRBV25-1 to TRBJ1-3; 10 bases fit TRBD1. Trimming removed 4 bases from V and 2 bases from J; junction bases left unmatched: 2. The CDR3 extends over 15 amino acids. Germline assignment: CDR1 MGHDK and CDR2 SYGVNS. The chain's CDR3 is CASSGQGAPGNTIYF. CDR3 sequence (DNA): TGTGCCAGCAGTGGACAGGGGGCGCCTGGAAACACCATATATTTT.

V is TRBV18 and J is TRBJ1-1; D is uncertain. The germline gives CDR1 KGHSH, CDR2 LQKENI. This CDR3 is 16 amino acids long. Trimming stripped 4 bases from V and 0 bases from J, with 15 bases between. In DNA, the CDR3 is TGTGCCAGCTCACGTAATCCGAGGGTACTGAACACTGAAGCTTTCTTT. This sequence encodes CASSRNPRVLNTEAFF.

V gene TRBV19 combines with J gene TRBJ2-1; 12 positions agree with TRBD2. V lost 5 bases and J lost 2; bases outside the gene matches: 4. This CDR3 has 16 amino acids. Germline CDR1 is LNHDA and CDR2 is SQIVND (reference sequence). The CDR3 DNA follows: TGTGCCAGTAGTCCAAGGACTAGCGGGACCTACAATGAGCAGTTCTTC. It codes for CASSPRTSGTYNEQFF.

CDR3 DNA: TGTGCCTGGACAAGACAGGGGAATTCACCCCTCCACTTT. Translated: CAWTRQGNSPLHF. The chain recombines TRBV30 with TRBJ1-6; TRBD1 aligns across 8 bases. V gave up 4 bases and J gave up 7 bases; unmatched junction bases: 3. This CDR3 comprises 13 residues. Germline CDR1 is GTSNPN and CDR2 is SVGIG (reference sequence).

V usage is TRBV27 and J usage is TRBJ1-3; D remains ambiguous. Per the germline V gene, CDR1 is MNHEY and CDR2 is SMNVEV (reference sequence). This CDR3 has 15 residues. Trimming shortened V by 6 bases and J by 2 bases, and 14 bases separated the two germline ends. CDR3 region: CASRSSWGAGNTIYF. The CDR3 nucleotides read TGTGCCAGCAGATCGAGTTGGGGAGCTGGAAACACCATATATTTT.

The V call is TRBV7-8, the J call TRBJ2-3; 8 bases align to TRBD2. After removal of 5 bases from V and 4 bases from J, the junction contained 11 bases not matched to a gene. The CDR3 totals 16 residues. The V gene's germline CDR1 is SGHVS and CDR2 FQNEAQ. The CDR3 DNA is TGTGCCAGCAGCCGAGGGACTAGATCCCCTCCAGATACGCAGTATTTT. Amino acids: CASSRGTRSPPDTQYF.

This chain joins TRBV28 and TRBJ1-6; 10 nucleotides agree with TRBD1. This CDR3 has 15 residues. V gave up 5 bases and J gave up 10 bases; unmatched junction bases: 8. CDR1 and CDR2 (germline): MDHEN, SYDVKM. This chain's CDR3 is CASSTEGQGYSPLHF. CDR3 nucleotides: TGTGCCAGCAGTACTGAGGGACAGGGGTACTCACCCCTCCACTTT.

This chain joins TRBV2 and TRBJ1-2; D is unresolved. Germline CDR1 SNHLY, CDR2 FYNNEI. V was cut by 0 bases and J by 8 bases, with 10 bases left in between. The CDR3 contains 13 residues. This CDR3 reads CASSEAGYRGYTF. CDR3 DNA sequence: TGTGCCAGCAGTGAAGCCGGGTATCGGGGCTACACCTTC.

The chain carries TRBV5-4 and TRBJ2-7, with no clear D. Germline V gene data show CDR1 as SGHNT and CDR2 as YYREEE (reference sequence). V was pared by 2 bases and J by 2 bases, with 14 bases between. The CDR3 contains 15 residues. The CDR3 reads CASSLGSVPAYEQYF. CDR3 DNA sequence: TGTGCCAGCAGCTTAGGCAGCGTCCCAGCCTACGAGCAGTACTTC.

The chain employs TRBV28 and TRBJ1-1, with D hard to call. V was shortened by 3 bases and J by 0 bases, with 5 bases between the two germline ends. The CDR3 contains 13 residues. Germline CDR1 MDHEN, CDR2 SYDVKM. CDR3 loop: CASSLTLNTEAFF. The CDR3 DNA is TGTGCCAGCAGTTTGACACTGAACACTGAAGCTTTCTTT.

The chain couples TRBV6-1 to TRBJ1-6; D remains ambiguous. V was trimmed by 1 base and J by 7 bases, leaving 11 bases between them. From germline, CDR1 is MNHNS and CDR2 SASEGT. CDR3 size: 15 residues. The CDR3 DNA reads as TGTGCCAGCAGTGAAGGGACTGGGAAAAATTCACCCCTCCACTTT. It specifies CASSEGTGKNSPLHF.

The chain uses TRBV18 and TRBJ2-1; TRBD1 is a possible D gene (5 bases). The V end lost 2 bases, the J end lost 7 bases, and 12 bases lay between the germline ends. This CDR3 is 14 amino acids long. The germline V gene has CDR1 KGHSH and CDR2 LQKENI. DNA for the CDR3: TGTGCCAGCTCACCAGACCAGGGCTGGAATGAGCAGTTCTTC. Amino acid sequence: CASSPDQGWNEQFF.

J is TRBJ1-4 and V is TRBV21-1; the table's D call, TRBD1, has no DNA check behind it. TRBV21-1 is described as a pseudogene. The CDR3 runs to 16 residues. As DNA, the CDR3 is TGTGCCAGCAGCAACAACCGGGACAGGGTTAATGAAAAACTGTTTTTT. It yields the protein CASSNNRDRVNEKLFF.

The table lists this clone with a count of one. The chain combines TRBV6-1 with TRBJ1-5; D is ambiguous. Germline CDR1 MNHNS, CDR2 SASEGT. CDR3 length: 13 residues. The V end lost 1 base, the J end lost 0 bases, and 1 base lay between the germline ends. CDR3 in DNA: TGTGCCAGCAGTGAAGTTAGCAATCAGCCCCAGCATTTT. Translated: CASSEVSNQPQHF.

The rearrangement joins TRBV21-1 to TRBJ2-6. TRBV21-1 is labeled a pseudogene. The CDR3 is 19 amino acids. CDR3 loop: CASSKSPRGGSSGANVLTF. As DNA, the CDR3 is TGTGCCAGCAGCAAATCTCCCAGGGGGGGAAGCTCTGGGGCCAACGTCCTGACTTTC.

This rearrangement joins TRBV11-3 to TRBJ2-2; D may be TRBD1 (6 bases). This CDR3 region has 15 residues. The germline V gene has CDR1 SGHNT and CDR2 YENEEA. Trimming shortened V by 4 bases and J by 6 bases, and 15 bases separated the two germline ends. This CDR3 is CASSSKDYRAGELFF. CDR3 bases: TGTGCCAGCAGCTCTAAAGACTACAGGGCCGGGGAGCTGTTTTTT.

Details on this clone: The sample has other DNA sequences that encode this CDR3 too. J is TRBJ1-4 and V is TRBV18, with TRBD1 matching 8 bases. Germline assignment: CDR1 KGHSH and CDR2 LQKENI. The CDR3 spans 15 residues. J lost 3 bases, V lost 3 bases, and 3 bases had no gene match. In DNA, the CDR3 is TGTGCCAGCTCACCCAACAGGGGGGCTAATGAAAAACTGTTTTTT. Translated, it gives CASSPNRGANEKLFF.

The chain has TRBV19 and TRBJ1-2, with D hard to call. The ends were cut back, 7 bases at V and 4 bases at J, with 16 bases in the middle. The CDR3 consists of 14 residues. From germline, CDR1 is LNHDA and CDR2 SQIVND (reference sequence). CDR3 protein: CASTETLSGYGYTF. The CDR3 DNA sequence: TGTGCCAGTACCGAGACTTTATCGGGCTATGGCTACACCTTC.

The CDR3 DNA reads as TGTGCCAGCAGCTCCGGGACTAGCAATGAGCAGTTCTTC. Its protein is CASSSGTSNEQFF. This sequence joins TRBV11-3 and TRBJ2-1; 8 positions agree with TRBD2. CDR1 and CDR2 from the germline V gene are SGHNT and YENEEA. V shed 4 bases, J shed 6 bases, and the junction held 2 bases outside the gene matches. The length of the CDR3 is 13 residues.

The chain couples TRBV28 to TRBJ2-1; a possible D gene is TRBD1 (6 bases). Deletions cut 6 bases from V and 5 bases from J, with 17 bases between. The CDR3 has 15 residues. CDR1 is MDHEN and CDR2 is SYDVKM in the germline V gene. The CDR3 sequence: CASRKPGQGDNEQFF. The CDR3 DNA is TGTGCCAGCAGAAAACCGGGACAAGGCGACAATGAGCAGTTCTTC.